The sequence of this T cell receptor (beta chain) was determined in a study of blood T cell repertoires in COVID-19. As for the study in general: Sites in the United States, Italy and Spain provided acute and convalescent COVID-19 samples. Sources were T cells, B-cell-depleted T cells, or PBMCs; the material itself was cDNA or gDNA.

As processed by the authors: It was from reference gene primer amplification that nucleated cell counts were estimated. The data were produced by immunoSEQ multiplex PCR, yet TCRdb's version contains in-frame clones alone and is incomplete. Clone size and V and J calls were adopted from that table, with D and trimming inferred from the DNA. The profile shows some 87,000 clones, around 81% of them singletons. The CDR3 runs to 15 residues. V shed 5 bases and J 7 bases; nucleotides not matched to a gene: 11. Germline lookup yields CDR1 MNHEY and CDR2 SVGEGT. This clonotype originated in a man aged 45-65 years who had recovered from COVID-19. The chain is built from TRBV6-2 or TRBV6-3 and TRBJ2-5, with TRBD1 identical over 9 bases. Sequenced sample: peripheral blood. CDR3: CASSDPDRGFGTQYF. Here the CDR3 DNA reads TGTGCCAGCAGTGACCCGGACAGGGGATTTGGGACCCAGTACTTC.